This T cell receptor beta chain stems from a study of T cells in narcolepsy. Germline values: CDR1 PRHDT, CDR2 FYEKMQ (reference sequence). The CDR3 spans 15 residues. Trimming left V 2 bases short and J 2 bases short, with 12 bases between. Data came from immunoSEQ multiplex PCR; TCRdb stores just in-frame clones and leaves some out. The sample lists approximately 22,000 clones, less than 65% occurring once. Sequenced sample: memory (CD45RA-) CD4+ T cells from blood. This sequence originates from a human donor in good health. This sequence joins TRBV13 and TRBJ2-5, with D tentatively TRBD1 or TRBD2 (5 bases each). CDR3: CASSLRRGTQETQYF. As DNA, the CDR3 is TGTGCCAGCAGCTTACGCCGTGGGACGCAAGAGACCCAGTACTTC.